These 30 T cell receptor beta chains were sequenced from one sample in a study of OX40 agonist ivuxolimab in advanced cancers. Sequencing was performed with immunoSEQ multiplex PCR; in TCRdb, only in-frame clones are kept and a portion is missing. The sample contains tens of thousands of clones, under 85% of which appear only once. The starting material was CD4+ or CD8+ T cells sorted from blood, obtained in a trial of the OX40 agonist ivuxolimab. The origin of the receptors is an adult with an advanced solid tumor such as melanoma, head and neck, liver or kidney cancer.

The chain employs TRBV9 and TRBJ2-1; TRBD1 aligns across 8 bases. V lost 4 bases, J lost 2 bases, and 5 bases stayed unmatched. Germline loops: CDR1 SGDLS, CDR2 YYNGEE. CDR3 length equals 15 residues. CDR3 region: CASSPRDRTYNEQFF. The CDR3 DNA reads TGTGCCAGCAGCCCCCGGGACAGGACCTACAATGAGCAGTTCTTC.

J is TRBJ1-1 and V is TRBV5-4; perhaps TRBD1 as D (6 bases). The CDR3 is 15 amino acids. The V gene lost 0 bases and the J gene lost 1 base, with 10 bases spanning the gap. The germline gives CDR1 SGHNT, CDR2 YYREEE (reference sequence). In DNA form, the CDR3 reads TGTGCCAGCAGCTTGGCCGGGACACGGAACACTGAAGCTTTCTTT. Translated: CASSLAGTRNTEAFF.

This clone was detected only once. The chain has TRBV5-1 and TRBJ2-1; no firm D call. The ends were cut back, 4 bases at V and 10 bases at J, with 15 bases in the middle. Germline V gene lookup returns CDR1 SGHRS and CDR2 YFSETQ. CDR3 size: 13 residues. The CDR3 sequence is CASSTPYSNEQFF. Here the CDR3 DNA reads TGCGCCAGCAGCACTCCTTATAGCAACGAGCAGTTCTTC.

CDR3 residues: CSASKRGEQYF. CDR3 bases: TGCAGTGCTAGTAAGCGAGGGGAGCAGTACTTC. The chain recombines TRBV20-1 with TRBJ2-7; maybe TRBD2 (5 bases). Germline V lookup: CDR1 DFQATT, CDR2 SNEGSKA (reference sequence). CDR3 length equals 11 residues. V was pared by 3 bases and J by 7 bases, with 10 bases between.

This sequence joins TRBV4-1 and TRBJ2-7; D gene unclear. CDR1 is MGHRA and CDR2 is YSYEKL in the germline V gene. This CDR3 is built from 15 residues. V lost 0 bases and J 2 bases, leaving 11 bases between the germline ends. CDR3 nucleotides: TGCGCCAGCAGCCAAGAACGGACGGGTGCCTACGAGCAGTACTTC. Protein product: CASSQERTGAYEQYF.

The chain joins TRBV11-2 to TRBJ1-2; 10 nucleotides line up with TRBD1. The CDR3 extends over 14 amino acids. The junction had 7 bases not matched to a gene; V was cut back by 5 bases and J by 7 bases. Per the germline V gene, CDR1 is SGHAT and CDR2 is FQNNGV. CDR3 bases: TGTGCCAGCAGCCCCTGGGACAGGGGATCTGGCTACACCTTC. It codes for CASSPWDRGSGYTF.

The chain recombines TRBV5-1 with TRBJ2-5; D remains unclear. Germline CDR1 reads SGHRS; CDR2 reads YFSETQ. Trimming took 4 bases from V and 5 from J, leaving 12 bases between them. The CDR3 is 13 residues long. The CDR3 coding sequence is TGCGCCAGCAGCCCCGGGCAGTCGGAGACCCAGTACTTC. Residues: CASSPGQSETQYF.

This clone has a single count. The chain recombines TRBV5-1 with TRBJ2-3; the D is unclear. This CDR3 spans 17 amino acids. Trimming cost V 2 bases and J 2 bases, with 18 bases left between them. CDR1 is SGHRS, CDR2 YFSETQ, per germline. The CDR3 here is CASSLRPSRYNTDTQYF. In DNA, the CDR3 is TGCGCCAGCAGCTTACGCCCGTCCCGATATAACACAGATACGCAGTATTTT.

This chain connects TRBV11-3 to TRBJ2-1, with D unclear. Trimming stripped 5 bases from V and 5 bases from J, with 10 bases between. Germline assignment: CDR1 SGHNT and CDR2 YENEEA. The CDR3 runs 13 residues. In DNA, the CDR3 is TGTGCCAGCAGCCCCAGTTATCACAATGAGCAGTTCTTC. Translated, it gives CASSPSYHNEQFF.

The V gene is TRBV5-1, the J gene TRBJ2-3, with D uncertain. Trimming took off 4 bases at V and 0 bases at J, with 12 bases between the two ends. CDR1 and CDR2 from the germline V gene are SGHRS and YFSETQ. The CDR3 runs 15 residues. CDR3 amino acids: CASSLMTASTDTQYF. In DNA, the CDR3 is TGCGCCAGCAGCCTCATGACGGCTAGCACAGATACGCAGTATTTT.

The V gene is TRBV27, the J gene TRBJ1-1; possible D gene TRBD1, 5 bases. Per germline, CDR1 MNHEY and CDR2 SMNVEV (reference sequence). CDR3 size: 14 residues. V shed 3 bases and J shed 4 bases, with 12 bases lying between them. CDR3 coding DNA: TGTGCCAGCAGTTTGTCCAGGGTGAGCACTGAAGCTTTCTTT. It encodes CASSLSRVSTEAFF.

The chain links TRBV7-2 to TRBJ2-3, with D tentatively TRBD1 or TRBD2 (6 bases each). The V end was cut by 4 bases, the J end by 2 bases, with 10 bases between. CDR1 is SGHTA, CDR2 FQGNSA, per germline. This CDR3 contains 14 residues. The CDR3 DNA reads as TGTGCCAGCAGCTGGGGGGCGACCACAGATACGCAGTATTTT. Translating gives CASSWGATTDTQYF.

The V and J genes are TRBV29-1 and TRBJ2-7; the match to TRBD1 covers 9 bases. Germline V gene data show CDR1 as SQVTM and CDR2 as ANQGSEA. CDR3 length: 14 residues. J was trimmed by 5 bases and V by 6 bases; bases with no gene match: 11. Here the CDR3 reads CSVGFGTGWNEQYF. Written as DNA, the CDR3 is TGCAGCGTAGGATTCGGGACAGGGTGGAACGAGCAGTACTTC.

This clone was observed a handful of times. The gene calls are TRBV19 and TRBJ2-1; no clear D gene. V was pared by 2 bases and J by 10 bases, with 6 bases between. CDR1 is LNHDA, CDR2 SQIVND, per germline (reference sequence). This CDR3 contains 11 residues. CDR3 residues: CASSIRVEQFF. The DNA for the CDR3 is TGTGCCAGTAGTATACGAGTAGAGCAGTTCTTC.

The chain recombines TRBV6-1 with TRBJ2-7; D is unclear. V shed 2 bases and J shed 0 bases, with 11 bases lying between them. Germline CDR1 reads MNHNS; CDR2 reads SASEGT. The CDR3 is 15 residues long. Written as DNA, the CDR3 is TGTGCCAGCAGTGAAAGGACGTACTCCTCCTACGAGCAGTACTTC. Protein product: CASSERTYSSYEQYF.

The chain recombines TRBV5-4 with TRBJ2-1; TRBD2 agrees at 8 bases. Losses at the gene ends were 1 base for V and 5 bases for J; bases not matched to a gene: 5. This CDR3 contains 15 residues. Germline loops: CDR1 SGHNT, CDR2 YYREEE (reference sequence). The CDR3 loop reads CASSLTSGPNNEQFF. DNA for the CDR3: TGTGCCAGCAGCTTGACTAGCGGACCCAACAATGAGCAGTTCTTC. Based on the CDR3 plus reference TRBV5-4 and TRBJ2-1, the full variable domain is ETGVTQSPTHLIKTRGQQVTLRCSSQSGHNTVSWYQQALGQGPQFIFQYYREEENGRGNFPPRFSGLQFPNYSSELNVNALELDDSALYLCASSLTSGPNNEQFFGPGTRLTVL.

CDR3: CASSPRTGASTGELFF. CDR3 coding DNA: TGTGCCAGCAGCCCTCGGACAGGAGCGAGCACCGGGGAGCTGTTTTTT. The genes are TRBV5-4 and TRBJ2-2; TRBD1 agrees at 7 bases. The CDR3 spans 16 residues. The germline CDR1 and CDR2 sequences are SGHNT and YYREEE (reference sequence). The junction had 10 bases not matched to a gene; V was cut back by 4 bases and J by 4 bases.

This clone was detected only once. V usage is TRBV28 and J usage is TRBJ2-4; D may match TRBD1 or TRBD2 (5 bases each). This CDR3 is built from 16 residues. V was pared by 6 bases and J by 0 bases, with 15 bases between. Germline V gives CDR1 MDHEN, CDR2 SYDVKM. CDR3 nucleotide sequence: TGTGCCAGCAGGGGGACGCGGCTGCTAGCCAAAAACATTCAGTACTTC. It encodes CASRGTRLLAKNIQYF.

This CDR3 reads CAWARREADTQYF. The CDR3 DNA follows: TGTGCCTGGGCTAGGAGGGAGGCAGATACGCAGTATTTT. The rearrangement joins TRBV30 to TRBJ2-3, with D perhaps matching TRBD2 (6 bases). This CDR3 contains 13 residues. CDR1 and CDR2 (germline): GTSNPN, SVGIG (reference sequence). Trimming pared 5 bases from V and 4 bases from J, leaving 13 bases between. The entire variable domain, with the rest obtained from reference TRBV30 and TRBJ2-3, is as follows: SQTIHQWPATLVQPVGSPLSLECTVEGTSNPNLYWYRQAAGRGLQLLFYSVGIGQISSEVPQNLSASRPQDRQFILSSKKLLLSDSGFYLCAWARREADTQYFGPGTRLTVL.

The chain uses TRBV7-3 and TRBJ2-7; perhaps D is TRBD1 or TRBD2 (6 bases each). Germline assignment: CDR1 SGHTA and CDR2 FQGTGA. The CDR3 has 15 amino acids. V lost 3 bases and J lost 0, with 12 bases in between. The CDR3 sequence is CASSLGGHSSYEQYF. The CDR3 nucleotides are TGTGCCAGCAGCTTGGGGGGACACAGCTCCTACGAGCAGTACTTC.

The rearrangement uses TRBV29-1 and TRBJ2-7; D gene unclear. Looked up from germline, CDR1 is SQVTM and CDR2 is ANQGSEA. Trimming shortened V by 4 bases and J by 5 bases, and 18 bases separated the two germline ends. The length of the CDR3 is 14 residues. The CDR3 region is CSVVPSARTHEQYF. In DNA form, the CDR3 reads TGCAGCGTTGTCCCATCCGCAAGGACCCACGAGCAGTACTTC.

The CDR3 loop is CASSSHWVKGQETQYF. CDR3 nucleotide sequence: TGTGCCAGCAGTTCCCATTGGGTAAAGGGGCAAGAGACCCAGTACTTC. The rearrangement uses TRBV27 and TRBJ2-5; a possible D gene is TRBD1 (5 bases). The V end was cut by 4 bases, the J end by 2 bases, with 17 bases between. CDR3 length equals 16 residues. The V gene's germline CDR1 is MNHEY and CDR2 SMNVEV (reference sequence).

The rearrangement links TRBV30 to TRBJ1-1, with D perhaps matching TRBD1 (5 bases). The CDR3 length is 14 residues. CDR1 GTSNPN and CDR2 SVGIG come from the germline V gene (reference sequence). The V end lost 0 bases, the J end lost 4 bases, and 12 bases lay between the germline ends. In nucleotides, the CDR3 is TGTGCCTGGAGTGTACAGCTGGGGGGCACTGAAGCTTTCTTT. Translated: CAWSVQLGGTEAFF.

V is TRBV7-9 and J is TRBJ2-7; TRBD1 aligns across 8 bases. Germline trimming cut 2 bases from V and 3 bases from J; bases unmatched to any gene: 6. CDR1 is SEHNR, CDR2 FQNEAQ, per germline (reference sequence). This CDR3 contains 15 residues. CDR3 in DNA: TGTGCCAGCAGCTTACCCGGACAGGGTCACTACGAGCAGTACTTC. Translated, it gives CASSLPGQGHYEQYF.

V gene TRBV7-9 combines with J gene TRBJ2-2; D may be TRBD1 (6 bases). The germline CDR1 and CDR2 sequences are SEHNR and FQNEAQ (reference sequence). The CDR3 has 16 residues. Trimming took off 6 bases at V and 5 bases at J, with 19 bases between the two ends. CDR3 nucleotides: TGTGCCAGCAGGGCACCGGGACATGCTCTGACCGGGGAGCTGTTTTTT. Its protein is CASRAPGHALTGELFF.

The chain joins TRBV28 to TRBJ1-1; TRBD1 aligns across 7 bases. Germline V gene data show CDR1 as MDHEN and CDR2 as SYDVKM. Losses at the gene ends were 8 bases for V and 0 bases for J; bases not matched to a gene: 6. This CDR3 comprises 14 residues. CDR3 nucleotides: TGTGCCAGCCAACCGGGACAGATGAACACTGAAGCTTTCTTT. Translating it yields CASQPGQMNTEAFF.

This chain connects TRBV7-6 to TRBJ2-2; TRBD2 aligns across 10 bases. The germline CDR1 and CDR2 sequences are SGHVS and FNYEAQ. Trimming removed 5 bases from V and 1 base from J; junction bases left unmatched: 4. The CDR3 is made up of 16 amino acids. DNA for the CDR3: TGTGCCAGCAGCGCGACTAGCGGGTGGAACACCGGGGAGCTGTTTTTT. Translation: CASSATSGWNTGELFF.

The chain carries TRBV18 and TRBJ1-1, with a tentative D call TRBD1 (5 bases). V shed 1 base and J shed 3 bases, with 9 bases lying between them. The CDR3 contains 14 residues. From germline, CDR1 is KGHSH and CDR2 LQKENI. CDR3 loop: CASSPQWGDTEAFF. CDR3 nucleotides: TGTGCCAGCTCACCACAGTGGGGGGACACTGAAGCTTTCTTT.

This chain uses TRBV12-5 with TRBJ2-1, with D unclear. With 2 bases removed from V and 8 bases from J, the gap between germline ends came to 10 bases. The CDR3 runs 13 residues. Germline lookup yields CDR1 LGHNT and CDR2 FRNRAP. In nucleotides, the CDR3 is TGTGCTAGTGGTTTGTTCAATTGGGATGAGCAGTTCTTC. It is translated as CASGLFNWDEQFF.

The rearrangement uses TRBV2 and TRBJ2-2; perhaps D is TRBD1 or TRBD2 (6 bases each). The CDR3 runs 15 residues. V dropped 7 bases and J dropped 5 bases, with 17 bases sitting between them. Germline lookup yields CDR1 SNHLY and CDR2 FYNNEI. In DNA form, the CDR3 reads TGTGCCAGCACCCCGAGGGGGGCGATTACCGGGGAGCTGTTTTTT. Amino acid sequence: CASTPRGAITGELFF.